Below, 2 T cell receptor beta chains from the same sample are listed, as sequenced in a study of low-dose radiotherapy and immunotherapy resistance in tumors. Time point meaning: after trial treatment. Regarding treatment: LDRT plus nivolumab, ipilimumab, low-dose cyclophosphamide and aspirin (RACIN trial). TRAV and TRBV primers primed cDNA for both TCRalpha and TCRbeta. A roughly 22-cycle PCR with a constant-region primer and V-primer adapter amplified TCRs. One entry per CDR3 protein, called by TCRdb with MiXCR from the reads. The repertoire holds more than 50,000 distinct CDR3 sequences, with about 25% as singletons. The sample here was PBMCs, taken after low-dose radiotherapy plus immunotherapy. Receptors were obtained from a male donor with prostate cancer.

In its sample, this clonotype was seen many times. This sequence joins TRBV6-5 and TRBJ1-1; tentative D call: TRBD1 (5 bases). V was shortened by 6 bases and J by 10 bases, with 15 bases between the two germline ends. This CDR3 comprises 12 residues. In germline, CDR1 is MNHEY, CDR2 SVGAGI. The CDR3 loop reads CASRDSTWGAFF. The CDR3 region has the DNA TGTGCCAGCAGAGACAGTACCTGGGGAGCTTTCTTT.

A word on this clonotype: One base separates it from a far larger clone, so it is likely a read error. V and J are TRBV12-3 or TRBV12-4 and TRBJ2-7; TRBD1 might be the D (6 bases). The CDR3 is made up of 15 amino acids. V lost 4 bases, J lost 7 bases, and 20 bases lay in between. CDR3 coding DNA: TGTGCCAGCAGTTACCGGACCCCGTGGGACAATGAGCAGTACTTC. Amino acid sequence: CASSYRTPWDNEQYF.